The 27 T cell receptor beta chains below were found in one sample sequenced in a study of blood T cell repertoires in COVID-19 (dated by TCRdb to the early 2020s). Library preparation used the immunoSEQ multiplex PCR assay. The table comes from immuneACCESS by way of TCRdb, which keeps in-frame sequences with V and J called. Part of the clones is missing from these tables; in studies checked, under half for an unresolved V gene and the rest for unknown reasons. The table for this sample lists around 150,000 clones; 75% to 80% of them were counted only once. Of the sample, around 2.9% is held by the ten largest clones. The specimen was PBMCs or T cells enriched from blood (not recorded which). The receptors derive from a woman in her 50s who had recovered from COVID-19.

This clone has a single count. The chain employs TRBV24-1 and TRBJ2-3; 8 bases agree with TRBD1. Unmatched junction bases numbered 2, after V lost 7 bases and J lost 3 bases. The CDR3 runs 13 residues. Germline CDR1 reads KGHDR; CDR2 reads SFDVKD. DNA of the CDR3: TGTGCCACCAGGGACAGGGTGACAGATACGCAGTATTTT. Amino acids: CATRDRVTDTQYF.

On this clone: A clone one base away is much larger, so this may be a read error. The same CDR3 arises from other DNA sequences in this sample as well. The chain joins TRBV3-1 (or the pseudogene TRBV3-2) to TRBJ1-2; D is unclear. The V and J ends lost 0 bases and 3 bases respectively, with 5 bases between them. Per the germline V gene, CDR1 is LGHDT and CDR2 is YNNKEL (reference sequence). The CDR3 runs 13 residues. CDR3 nucleotide sequence: TGTGCCAGCAGCCAAGATCTAGACTATGGCTACACCTTC. Protein: CASSQDLDYGYTF.

Only one count was recorded for this clone. The V gene is TRBV27, the J gene TRBJ1-3; D is undetermined. The CDR3 consists of 14 residues. CDR1 and CDR2 (germline): MNHEY, SMNVEV (reference sequence). Between the trimmed V and J ends, which lost 4 bases and 2 bases, there was a span of 9 bases. In nucleotides, the CDR3 is TGTGCCAGCAGTTATCGGGGAACTGGAAACACCATATATTTT. Translated: CASSYRGTGNTIYF.

The rearrangement links TRBV6-5 to TRBJ2-7; TRBD1 might be the D (7 bases). The germline gives CDR1 MNHEY, CDR2 SVGAGI. V was pared by 6 bases and J by 0 bases, with 15 bases between. This CDR3 has 15 amino acids. The CDR3 spells CASSHSGGSSYEQYF. The CDR3, as DNA: TGTGCCAGCAGCCACTCAGGGGGGAGCTCCTACGAGCAGTACTTC.

CDR3 region: CASSPGDRNNQPQHF. CDR3 DNA: TGTGCCAGCAGCCCTGGGGACAGAAACAATCAGCCCCAGCATTTT. The chain couples TRBV7-2 to TRBJ1-5; 7 bases line up with TRBD1. The V gene's germline CDR1 is SGHTA and CDR2 FQGNSA. Germline trimming cut 5 bases from V and 3 bases from J; bases unmatched to any gene: 7. The CDR3 contains 15 residues.

J is TRBJ2-1 and V is TRBV27; D is uncertain. The V end lost 8 bases, the J end lost 8 bases, and 22 bases lay between the germline ends. Germline CDR1 MNHEY, CDR2 SMNVEV (reference sequence). The CDR3 has 15 amino acids. The CDR3 reads CASGNPPRGPDEQFF. The CDR3 DNA reads TGTGCCAGCGGAAATCCCCCTAGAGGCCCCGATGAGCAGTTCTTC.

J is TRBJ1-5 and V is TRBV7-8, with D perhaps TRBD1 (6 bases). Germline values: CDR1 SGHVS, CDR2 FQNEAQ. Trimming removed 1 base from V and 0 bases from J, with 13 bases in between. The length of the CDR3 is 17 residues. The CDR3 DNA follows: TGTGCCAGCAGCTTAGAAAACAGGGTTTATAGCAATCAGCCCCAGCATTTT. This gives the protein CASSLENRVYSNQPQHF.

The gene calls are TRBV19 and TRBJ2-3, with no clear D. The CDR3 has 14 amino acids. Trimming pared 3 bases from V and 6 bases from J, leaving 13 bases between. Germline CDR1 is LNHDA and CDR2 is SQIVND (reference sequence). This chain's CDR3 is CASSIGAPLDTQYF. The DNA for the CDR3 is TGTGCCAGTAGTATCGGTGCGCCCTTGGATACGCAGTATTTT.

V gene TRBV28 combines with J gene TRBJ2-6, with a weak D call TRBD1 (5 bases). Germline loops: CDR1 MDHEN, CDR2 SYDVKM. V shed 2 bases and J shed 0 bases, with 11 bases lying between them. CDR3 size: 17 residues. The CDR3 protein is CASSLGADPSGANVLTF. CDR3 coding DNA: TGTGCCAGCAGTTTAGGGGCGGACCCCTCTGGGGCCAACGTCCTGACTTTC.

J is TRBJ2-3 and V is TRBV5-4; possibly TRBD2 for D (6 bases). The germline V gene has CDR1 SGHNT and CDR2 YYREEE (reference sequence). The V end lost 0 bases, the J end lost 0 bases, and 11 bases lay between the germline ends. There are 16 residues in the CDR3. DNA for the CDR3: TGTGCCAGCAGCTTGGGTTTAGCGGCTAGCACAGATACGCAGTATTTT. It encodes CASSLGLAASTDTQYF.

The V gene is TRBV19, the J gene TRBJ1-6; 9 nucleotides agree with TRBD1. The CDR3 sequence is 15 residues long. CDR1 is LNHDA, CDR2 SQIVND, per germline (reference sequence). The V and J ends lost 6 bases and 13 bases, in that order; junction bases with no gene match: 13. The CDR3: CASRSDRGVVAPLHF. CDR3 DNA: TGTGCCAGTAGATCTGACAGGGGGGTTGTGGCGCCCCTCCACTTT.

This sequence joins TRBV29-1 and TRBJ2-6; 10 bases are shared with TRBD2. V trimming: 8 bases; J trimming: 2 bases; junction bases outside the gene matches: 12. The CDR3 consists of 17 residues. Germline CDR1 reads SQVTM; CDR2 reads ANQGSEA. The CDR3 protein is CSILSLAGVPGANVLTF. The CDR3 coding sequence is TGCAGCATCCTTTCCCTAGCGGGAGTCCCTGGGGCCAACGTCCTGACTTTC.

The chain uses TRBV19 and TRBJ2-3; the match to TRBD2 covers 8 bases. Germline-derived CDR1 and CDR2 are LNHDA and SQIVND (reference sequence). Losses at the gene ends were 5 bases for V and 5 bases for J; bases not matched to a gene: 15. The CDR3 consists of 17 residues. CDR3 DNA sequence: TGTGCCAGTAGTGCCGGCGGGGGTAGCGGGAACGGAGATACGCAGTATTTT. Translating it yields CASSAGGGSGNGDTQYF.

The chain combines TRBV19 with TRBJ2-1, with TRBD2 matching over 14 bases. The CDR3 has 17 residues. Germline V gene data show CDR1 as LNHDA and CDR2 as SQIVND (reference sequence). V shed 3 bases, J shed 8 bases, and the junction held 9 bases outside the gene matches. In DNA, the CDR3 is TGTGCCAGTAGTATTTTCGGACTAGCGGGGGGAAGAGATGAGCAGTTCTTC. Protein product: CASSIFGLAGGRDEQFF.

This clone has just a few counts. The chain combines TRBV28 with TRBJ2-7; 8 nucleotides agree with TRBD2. This CDR3 comprises 13 residues. The germline V gene encodes CDR1 MDHEN and CDR2 SYDVKM. After removal of 6 bases from V and 5 bases from J, the junction contained 6 bases not matched to a gene. The DNA of the CDR3 is TGTGCCAGCAGACCGGGGGGGGCCCACGAGCAGTACTTC. Amino acid sequence: CASRPGGAHEQYF.

CDR3 sequence reads: CASSERPSWYTQYF. The CDR3 nucleotides read TGTGCCAGCAGTGAACGGCCTAGTTGGTATACGCAGTATTTT. V is TRBV6-1 and J is TRBJ2-3; D remains unclear. Germline V CDR1 and CDR2: MNHNS, SASEGT. V lost 2 bases and J lost 7, with 13 bases in between. The CDR3 runs 14 residues.

The chain combines TRBV28 with TRBJ1-5; no definite D call. Germline-derived CDR1 and CDR2 are MDHEN and SYDVKM. Trimming left V 7 bases short and J 5 bases short, with 6 bases between. The CDR3 contains 11 residues. The CDR3 coding sequence is TGTGCCAGCACCTCAGATCAGCCCCAGCATTTT. Encoded protein: CASTSDQPQHF.

The sample holds a few counts of this clone. The rearrangement uses TRBV5-1 and TRBJ1-2; unclear D gene. The CDR3 has 12 residues. Looked up from germline, CDR1 is SGHRS and CDR2 is YFSETQ. Between the trimmed V and J ends, which lost 7 bases and 7 bases, there was a span of 14 bases. CDR3 in amino acids: CASREGMGGYTF. CDR3 nucleotide sequence: TGCGCCAGCCGGGAGGGCATGGGTGGCTACACCTTC. The full variable domain, completed using reference TRBV5-1 and TRBJ1-2, is KAGVTQTPRYLIKTRGQQVTLSCSPISGHRSVSWYQQTPGQGLQFLFEYFSETQRNKGNFPGRFSGRQFSNSRSEMNVSTLELGDSALYLCASREGMGGYTFGSGTRLTVV.

The chain couples TRBV11-3 to TRBJ2-5, with TRBD2 as a possible D gene (6 bases). The ends were cut back, 0 bases at V and 4 bases at J, with 12 bases in the middle. The CDR3 covers 15 residues. In germline, CDR1 is SGHNT, CDR2 YENEEA. CDR3 DNA: TGTGCCAGCAGCTTAGAATTCTACGGGGGAGAGACCCAGTACTTC. Amino acids: CASSLEFYGGETQYF.

V is TRBV19 and J is TRBJ1-5; TRBD1 is a possible D gene (5 bases). Trimming took off 5 bases at V and 0 bases at J, with 11 bases between the two ends. Looked up from germline, CDR1 is LNHDA and CDR2 is SQIVND (reference sequence). This CDR3 spans 15 amino acids. The CDR3 bases are TGTGCCAGTAGTGGAATGACAGATAGCAATCAGCCCCAGCATTTT. Translated: CASSGMTDSNQPQHF.

This rearrangement joins TRBV6-5 to TRBJ2-5; perhaps TRBD1 as D (5 bases). The CDR3 extends over 15 amino acids. The germline gives CDR1 MNHEY, CDR2 SVGAGI. V was cut by 0 bases and J by 5 bases, with 13 bases left in between. CDR3 nucleotides: TGTGCCAGCAGTTACTCGATTGGGGCCAGGGAGACCCAGTACTTC. Protein: CASSYSIGARETQYF.

This chain connects TRBV9 to TRBJ2-7; D uncertain. The CDR3 is 16 residues long. Germline CDR1 SGDLS, CDR2 YYNGEE. V was shortened by 0 bases and J by 2 bases, with 15 bases between the two germline ends. CDR3 amino acids: CASSVGPGFSTYEQYF. The CDR3 DNA reads TGTGCCAGCAGCGTAGGGCCGGGTTTCTCGACCTACGAGCAGTACTTC. Full variable domain (missing parts from reference TRBV9 and TRBJ2-7): DSGVTQTPKHLITATGQRVTLRCSPRSGDLSVYWYQQSLDQGLQFLIQYYNGEERAKGNILERFSAQQFPDLHSELNLSSLELGDSALYFCASSVGPGFSTYEQYFGPGTRLTVT.

This chain connects TRBV6-5 to TRBJ2-1; TRBD1 might be the D (5 bases). The V and J ends lost 8 bases and 8 bases respectively, with 19 bases between them. This CDR3 is built from 14 residues. Germline CDR1 and CDR2: MNHEY and SVGAGI. CDR3 sequence: CASPKGQGLDEQFF. The DNA of the CDR3 is TGTGCCAGCCCGAAGGGGCAGGGCCTCGATGAGCAGTTCTTC.

The V and J genes are TRBV19 and TRBJ2-1; 8 bases are a match to TRBD2. Trimming cost V 5 bases and J 4 bases; bases outside gene matches: 10. This CDR3 is 16 amino acids long. Looked up from germline, CDR1 is LNHDA and CDR2 is SQIVND (reference sequence). The CDR3 DNA is TGTGCCAGTAGTGCTCGGGGGGGGAGCTTATACAATGAGCAGTTCTTC. The encoded protein is CASSARGGSLYNEQFF.

The chain has TRBV9 and TRBJ2-1; D is unclear. From germline, CDR1 is SGDLS and CDR2 YYNGEE. The CDR3 is 11 amino acids. Trimming stripped 0 bases from V and 9 bases from J, with 4 bases between. The CDR3 loop reads CASSVGPEQFF. The CDR3 nucleotides are TGTGCCAGCAGCGTAGGGCCTGAGCAGTTCTTC.

V gene TRBV2 combines with J gene TRBJ2-5; the match to TRBD2 covers 11 bases. Germline loops: CDR1 SNHLY, CDR2 FYNNEI. V was pared by 4 bases and J by 2 bases, with 9 bases of the junction left unmatched. CDR3 size: 17 residues. CDR3 protein: CASSARLAGGMQETQYF. CDR3 nucleotides: TGTGCCAGCAGTGCCCGGCTAGCGGGGGGTATGCAAGAGACCCAGTACTTC.

This chain links TRBV9 with TRBJ2-3; 7 bases line up with TRBD1. J gave up 0 bases and V 4 bases, and 14 bases lay outside the gene matches. The length of the CDR3 is 18 residues. Germline assignment: CDR1 SGDLS and CDR2 YYNGEE. DNA of the CDR3: TGTGCCAGCAGCAAAGGGGGCAGTCTCCTCTATAGCACAGATACGCAGTATTTT. This translates into CASSKGGSLLYSTDTQYF. Together with reference TRBV9 and TRBJ2-3, the CDR3 gives the full variable domain: DSGVTQTPKHLITATGQRVTLRCSPRSGDLSVYWYQQSLDQGLQFLIQYYNGEERAKGNILERFSAQQFPDLHSELNLSSLELGDSALYFCASSKGGSLLYSTDTQYFGPGTRLTVL.